This is a list of T cell receptor beta chains from one sample in a study of cytomegalovirus exposure and HLA in healthy donors. The repertoire was sequenced with immunoSEQ multiplex PCR; TCRdb's copy has only in-frame clones and lacks some. In the table there are fewer than 200,000 clones, roughly 87% of which are singletons. Sample: PBMCs. The receptors shown here come from a girl in the first two years of life in good health and CMV-seronegative. Both conserved end residues are part of each CDR3. The order of the fields is CDR3 length, clone size, D gene, V gene, J gene, CDR3 DNA, CDR3 protein. D genes are given only for firm matches. Not every row has a clone size; where given, it reads once, few, many or a size class.

16	.	.	TRBV10-3	TRBJ1-3	TGTGCCATCAGTGAGTCTACCCCAGGACAGGGAAACACCATATATTTT	CAISESTPGQGNTIYF
14	.	TRBD1	TRBV6-5	TRBJ1-3	TGTGCCAGCAGTTACAGGGGGCCTGGAAACACCATATATTTT	CASSYRGPGNTIYF
12	.	.	TRBV9	TRBJ1-5	TGTGCCAGCACCAGGGCCGGCCAGCCCCAGCATTTT	CASTRAGQPQHF
14	.	.	TRBV9	TRBJ2-1	TGTGCCAGCAGCCTCCGGGTGGGGGGAAATGAGCAGTTCTTC	CASSLRVGGNEQFF
12	.	TRBD2	TRBV6-4	TRBJ2-1	TGTGCCAGCAGTGATGGGGGGGGTGAGCAGTTCTTC	CASSDGGGEQFF
15	few	.	TRBV13	TRBJ2-7	TGTGCCAGCAGCTTAGTGGACAGAAGAAACTACGAGCAGTACTTC	CASSLVDRRNYEQYF
13	once	TRBD2	TRBV5-1	TRBJ2-1	TGCGCCAGCGGTACTAGCGTCGGCAATGAGCAGTTCTTC	CASGTSVGNEQFF
17	.	TRBD2	TRBV11-2	TRBJ2-1	TGTGCCAGCAGCCCGTACTCAGGGCGGGGGGGCTTCGATGAGCAGTTCTTC	CASSPYSGRGGFDEQFF
16	.	TRBD1	TRBV5-6	TRBJ2-7	TGTGCCAGCAGCTCATACGGGACAGGGGATTCCCACGAGCAGTACTTC	CASSSYGTGDSHEQYF
15	once	TRBD2	TRBV27	TRBJ2-7	TGTGCCAGCAGTTTTAGCGGGGGTTTCTCCTACGAGCAGTACTTC	CASSFSGGFSYEQYF
13	.	.	TRBV5-1	TRBJ1-1	TGCGCCAGCAGCTCGACAGCGAACACTGAAGCTTTCTTT	CASSSTANTEAFF
16	.	.	TRBV13	TRBJ1-6	TGTGCCAGCAGCCTCGGTACAGTCAGCCCGAATTCACCCCTCCACTTT	CASSLGTVSPNSPLHF
16	.	.	TRBV5-6	TRBJ2-7	TGTGCCAGCAGCAGCACAGACAGATCAATCACCTACGAGCAGTACTTC	CASSSTDRSITYEQYF
16	.	.	TRBV4-1	TRBJ1-2	TGCGCCAGCAGCCAAGAAGGTAGCAGGGGTAACTATGGCTACACCTTC	CASSQEGSRGNYGYTF
15	.	TRBD2	TRBV9	TRBJ2-3	TGTGCCAGCAGCGACCGGGACTACGGCACAGATACGCAGTATTTT	CASSDRDYGTDTQYF
12	few	TRBD2	TRBV18	TRBJ2-7	TGTGCCAGCTCACCGGGGGGGTACGAGCAGTACTTC	CASSPGGYEQYF
15	.	.	TRBV6-1	TRBJ1-5	TGTGCCAGCAGTGAGGGCTGGACAGGCAATCAGCCCCAGCATTTT	CASSEGWTGNQPQHF
17	.	TRBD2	TRBV4-1	TRBJ2-5	TGCGCCAGCAGCCCCCATCGGACTAGCGGATTCCAAGAGACCCAGTACTTC	CASSPHRTSGFQETQYF
15	.	TRBD1	TRBV23-1	TRBJ2-2	TGCGCCAGCAGTCTGTCAGGGGGCCCTCCCGGGGAGCTGTTTTTT	CASSLSGGPPGELFF
15	.	TRBD2	TRBV2	TRBJ2-1	TGTGCCAGCAGTGGACTAGCGGCCTCATACAATGAGCAGTTCTTC	CASSGLAASYNEQFF
17	.	.	TRBV15	TRBJ2-6	TGTGCCACCAGCAGAGAGGTGCCGGGCTCTGGGGCCAACGTCCTGACTTTC	CATSREVPGSGANVLTF
13	.	TRBD1	TRBV18	TRBJ1-2	TGTGCCAGCTCATCGACAGGGACGGGGGGCTACACCTTC	CASSSTGTGGYTF
16	few	TRBD1	TRBV5-6	TRBJ2-5	TGTGCCAGCAGCTTGGCTGCGGGACAGGTGAGAGAGACCCAGTACTTC	CASSLAAGQVRETQYF
18	once	TRBD2	TRBV7-2	TRBJ2-2	TGTGCCAGCAGCTTAGATCCGACTCGAGCGGGAGATACCGGGGAGCTGTTTTTT	CASSLDPTRAGDTGELFF
15	.	TRBD2	TRBV10-3	TRBJ2-2	TGTGCCATCGGGTCTAGCGGGAGGGCCAACGGGGAGCTGTTTTTT	CAIGSSGRANGELFF
13	.	.	TRBV29-1	TRBJ2-5	TGCAGCGTCGTACGAGGAGCCGGAGAGACCCAGTACTTC	CSVVRGAGETQYF
16	.	.	TRBV7-9	TRBJ1-4	TGTTCCAGCAGCTTATCCCTCGGAGGGGATAATGAAAAACTGTTTTTT	CSSSLSLGGDNEKLFF
12	.	.	TRBV9	TRBJ2-3	TGTGCCAGCAGCAGAGGAGGAGATACGCAGTATTTT	CASSRGGDTQYF
13	.	TRBD1	TRBV27	TRBJ1-1	TGTGCCAGCAGCCCGCAGGGGGGCACTGAAGCTTTCTTT	CASSPQGGTEAFF
14	.	.	TRBV4-1	TRBJ2-1	TGCGCCAGCAGCCAAGACAGTTTACCTAATGAGCAGTTCTTC	CASSQDSLPNEQFF
17	once	.	TRBV5-1	TRBJ2-1	TGCGCCAGCAGCTTGGTCGGGGAGCGGGTGACCTACAATGAGCAGTTCTTC	CASSLVGERVTYNEQFF
14	.	.	TRBV10-1	TRBJ2-4	TGCGCCAGCAGTGAGTCAGGGGCGCAAAACATTCAGTACTTC	CASSESGAQNIQYF
13	.	.	TRBV7-9	TRBJ2-7	TGTGCCAGCAGCCAAAGTGCGGGATACGAGCAGTACTTC	CASSQSAGYEQYF
13	.	.	TRBV6-6	TRBJ1-5	TGTGCCAGCAGTTCTTATAGCAATCAGCCCCAGCATTTT	CASSSYSNQPQHF
11	.	.	TRBV6-5	TRBJ1-3	TGTGCCAGCAGGGGGCCGGACACCATATATTTT	CASRGPDTIYF
15	.	.	TRBV2	TRBJ2-6	TGTGCCAGCAGAACAGGGGAGGCTGGGGCCAACGTCCTGACTTTC	CASRTGEAGANVLTF
14	.	.	TRBV6-6	TRBJ2-7	TGTGCCAGCAGTTACGGCCTCGTCACCTACGAGCAGTACTTC	CASSYGLVTYEQYF
16	.	.	TRBV5-4	TRBJ2-5	TGTGCCAGCAGCTTGGGTAGGGAGGTGTCATCGGAGACCCAGTACTTC	CASSLGREVSSETQYF
14	.	.	TRBV6-5	TRBJ1-1	TGTGCCAGCAGCCCCAGCGGGATGAACACTGAAGCTTTCTTT	CASSPSGMNTEAFF
15	.	.	TRBV29-1	TRBJ2-1	TGCAGCGTTGCCTATGGAACAGGGAGCCACAATGAGCAGTTCTTC	CSVAYGTGSHNEQFF
16	few	TRBD1	TRBV5-1	TRBJ2-7	TGCGCCAGCAGCTTTAATCGTGGGACAGGGGGCTACGAGCAGTACTTC	CASSFNRGTGGYEQYF
14	.	.	TRBV30	TRBJ1-6	TGTGCCTGGAGTGTACCGGCAGGGAATTCACCCCTCCACTTT	CAWSVPAGNSPLHF
16	.	TRBD2	TRBV7-6	TRBJ2-1	TGTGCCAGCAGCGGACTAGCGGGGGGTACCTACAATGAGCAGTTCTTC	CASSGLAGGTYNEQFF
16	.	.	TRBV5-1	TRBJ2-2	TGCGCCAGCAGCTTGGCCTTAGCGCTGAACACCGGGGAGCTGTTTTTT	CASSLALALNTGELFF
14	.	.	TRBV7-8	TRBJ2-5	TGTGCCAGCAGCTTAGTCGAGATACAAGAGACCCAGTACTTC	CASSLVEIQETQYF
18	.	TRBD2	TRBV10-3	TRBJ2-1	TGTGCCATCAGTGATCTTTCCGTGGTAGCGGGAGTCGGCAATGAGCAGTTCTTC	CAISDLSVVAGVGNEQFF
14	few	.	TRBV6-1	TRBJ2-5	TGTGCCAGCAGTGAAGGTGGGCCCCAAGAGACCCAGTACTTC	CASSEGGPQETQYF
15	.	TRBD2	TRBV6-4	TRBJ2-3	TGTGCCAGCAGTGACCAAGCGGGAGCCACAGATACGCAGTATTTT	CASSDQAGATDTQYF
14	.	TRBD2	TRBV5-6	TRBJ2-1	TGTGCCAGCAGCTTGACAGCGGGGGGTTATGAGCAGTTCTTC	CASSLTAGGYEQFF
12	.	TRBD1	TRBV19	TRBJ1-5	TGTGCCAGTAGGAGACAGGGGGCAGCCCAGCATTTT	CASRRQGAAQHF
16	.	.	TRBV7-9	TRBJ1-6	TGTGCCAGCAGCCCCGGCACAGGGACGGGGAATTCACCCCTCCACTTT	CASSPGTGTGNSPLHF
11	.	.	TRBV6-1	TRBJ2-5	TGTGCCAGCATGGTCACCGAGGCCCAGTACTTC	CASMVTEAQYF
14	.	TRBD2	TRBV5-1	TRBJ2-1	TGCGCCAGCAGAGATAGCGGGGCGTACAATGAGCAGTTCTTC	CASRDSGAYNEQFF
14	.	.	TRBV4-1	TRBJ1-2	TGCGCCAGCAGCTCCTCTACAGGGACCTATGGCTACACCTTC	CASSSSTGTYGYTF
17	once	TRBD1	TRBV7-9	TRBJ2-4	TGTGCCAGCAGCTTAGGGCCCCGGCAGGGGGCGCGGAACATTCAGTACTTC	CASSLGPRQGARNIQYF
15	.	.	TRBV13	TRBJ2-3	TGTGCCAGCAGCTTAGGGTACAGGGTTACAGATACGCAGTATTTT	CASSLGYRVTDTQYF
13	.	.	TRBV14	TRBJ2-4	TGTGCCAGCAGCCAAGCCAGGGGAAACATTCAGTACTTC	CASSQARGNIQYF
12	.	TRBD1	TRBV30	TRBJ1-2	TGTGCCTGGCAGTGGACAGGCAGTGGCTACACCTTC	CAWQWTGSGYTF
13	.	.	TRBV19	TRBJ1-1	TGTGCCAGTACTACGGGGTTGGACACTGAAGCTTTCTTT	CASTTGLDTEAFF
17	.	TRBD2	TRBV4-1	TRBJ2-3	TGCGCCAGCAGCCAAGAGGTTGCGGGAGGGCCGCGAGATACGCAGTATTTT	CASSQEVAGGPRDTQYF